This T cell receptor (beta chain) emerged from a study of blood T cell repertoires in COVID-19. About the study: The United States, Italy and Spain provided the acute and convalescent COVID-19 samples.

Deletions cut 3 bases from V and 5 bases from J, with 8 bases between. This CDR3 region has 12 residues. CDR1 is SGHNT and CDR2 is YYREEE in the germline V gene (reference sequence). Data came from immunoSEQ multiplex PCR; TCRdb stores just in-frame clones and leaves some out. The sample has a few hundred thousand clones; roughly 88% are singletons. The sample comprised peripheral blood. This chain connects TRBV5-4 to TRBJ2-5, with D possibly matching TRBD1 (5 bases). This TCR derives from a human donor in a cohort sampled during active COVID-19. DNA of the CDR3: TGTGCCAGCAGCTGGCCAGGGGAGACCCAGTACTTC. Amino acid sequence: CASSWPGETQYF.